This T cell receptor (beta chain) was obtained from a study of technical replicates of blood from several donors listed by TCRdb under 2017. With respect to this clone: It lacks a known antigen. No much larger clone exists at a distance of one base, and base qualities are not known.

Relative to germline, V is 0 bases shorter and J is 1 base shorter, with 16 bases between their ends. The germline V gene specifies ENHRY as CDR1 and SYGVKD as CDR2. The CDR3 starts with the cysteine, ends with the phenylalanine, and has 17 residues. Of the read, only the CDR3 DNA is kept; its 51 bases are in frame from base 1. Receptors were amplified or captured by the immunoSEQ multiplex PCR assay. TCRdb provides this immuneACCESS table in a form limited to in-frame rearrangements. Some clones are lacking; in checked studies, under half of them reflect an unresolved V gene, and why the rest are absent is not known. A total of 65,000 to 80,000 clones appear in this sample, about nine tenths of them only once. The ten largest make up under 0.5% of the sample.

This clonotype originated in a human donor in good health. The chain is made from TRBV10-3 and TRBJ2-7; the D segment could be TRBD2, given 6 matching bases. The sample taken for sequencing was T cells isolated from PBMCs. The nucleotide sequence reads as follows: TGTGCCATCAGTGAGTCTTATCTGGGGACTTTATCCTACGAGCAGTACTTC. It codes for CAISESYLGTLSYEQYF.